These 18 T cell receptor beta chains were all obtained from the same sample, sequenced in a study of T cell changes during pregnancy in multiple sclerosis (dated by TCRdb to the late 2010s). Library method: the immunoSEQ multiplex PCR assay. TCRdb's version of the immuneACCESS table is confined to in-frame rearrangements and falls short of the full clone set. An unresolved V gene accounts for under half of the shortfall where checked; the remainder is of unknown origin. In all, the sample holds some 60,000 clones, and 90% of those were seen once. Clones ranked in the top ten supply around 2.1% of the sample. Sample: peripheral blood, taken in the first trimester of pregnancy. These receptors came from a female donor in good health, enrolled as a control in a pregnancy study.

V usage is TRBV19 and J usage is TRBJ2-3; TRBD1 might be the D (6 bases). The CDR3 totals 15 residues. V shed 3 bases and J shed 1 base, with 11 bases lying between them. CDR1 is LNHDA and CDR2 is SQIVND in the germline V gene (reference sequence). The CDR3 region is CASSIGGHRTDTQYF. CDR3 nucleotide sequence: TGTGCCAGTAGTATTGGGGGACACCGCACAGATACGCAGTATTTT.

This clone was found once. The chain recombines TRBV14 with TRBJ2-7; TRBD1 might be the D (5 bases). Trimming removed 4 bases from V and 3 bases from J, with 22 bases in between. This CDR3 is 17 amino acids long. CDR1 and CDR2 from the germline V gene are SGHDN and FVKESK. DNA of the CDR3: TGTGCCAGCAGCCCTTCTCGAGAAGGAATTAGGGGCTACGAGCAGTACTTC. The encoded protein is CASSPSREGIRGYEQYF.

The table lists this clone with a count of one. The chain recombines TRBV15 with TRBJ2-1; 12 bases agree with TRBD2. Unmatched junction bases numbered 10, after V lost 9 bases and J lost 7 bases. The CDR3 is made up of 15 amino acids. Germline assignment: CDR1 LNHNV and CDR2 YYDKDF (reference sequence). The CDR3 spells CATGRLAGGGNEQFF. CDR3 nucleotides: TGTGCCACGGGACGTCTAGCGGGAGGGGGTAATGAGCAGTTCTTC.

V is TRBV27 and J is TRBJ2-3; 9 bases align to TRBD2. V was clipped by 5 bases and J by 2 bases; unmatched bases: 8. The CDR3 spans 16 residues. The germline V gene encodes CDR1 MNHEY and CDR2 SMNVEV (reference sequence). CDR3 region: CASSPIAGAITDTQYF. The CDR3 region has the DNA TGTGCCAGCAGTCCCATAGCGGGAGCCATCACAGATACGCAGTATTTT.

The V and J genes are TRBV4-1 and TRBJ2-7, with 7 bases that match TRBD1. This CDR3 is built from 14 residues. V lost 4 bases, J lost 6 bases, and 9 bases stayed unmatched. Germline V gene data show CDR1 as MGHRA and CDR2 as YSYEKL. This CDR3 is CASSLIGPGGEQYF. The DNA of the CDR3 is TGCGCCAGCAGCCTTATTGGCCCAGGGGGCGAGCAGTACTTC.

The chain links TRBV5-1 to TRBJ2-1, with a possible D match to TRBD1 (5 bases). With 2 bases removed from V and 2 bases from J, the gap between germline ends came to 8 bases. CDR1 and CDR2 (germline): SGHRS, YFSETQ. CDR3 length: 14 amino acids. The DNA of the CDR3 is TGCGCCAGCAGCTTAGGGGTCACCTACAATGAGCAGTTCTTC. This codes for CASSLGVTYNEQFF.

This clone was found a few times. The CDR3 DNA follows: TGTGCCAGCAGTCCCGGACTGGGCACAGATACGCAGTATTTT. This sequence encodes CASSPGLGTDTQYF. This chain joins TRBV6-4 and TRBJ2-3; D may be TRBD2 (5 bases). V dropped 5 bases and J dropped 1 base, with 10 bases sitting between them. This CDR3 is 14 amino acids long. CDR1 MRHNA and CDR2 SNTAGT come from the germline V gene.

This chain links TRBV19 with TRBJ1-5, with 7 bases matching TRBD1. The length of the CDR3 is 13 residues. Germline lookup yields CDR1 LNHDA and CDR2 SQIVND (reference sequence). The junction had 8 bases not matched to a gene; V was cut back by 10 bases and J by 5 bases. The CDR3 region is CATIGGAYQPQHF. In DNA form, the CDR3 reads TGTGCCACAATAGGGGGCGCCTATCAGCCCCAGCATTTT.

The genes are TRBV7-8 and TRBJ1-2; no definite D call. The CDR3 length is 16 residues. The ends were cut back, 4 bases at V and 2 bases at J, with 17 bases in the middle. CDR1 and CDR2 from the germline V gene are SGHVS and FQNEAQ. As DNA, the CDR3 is TGTGCCAGCAGCTCCTACGCGGGGTCAGCGAACTATGGCTACACCTTC. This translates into CASSSYAGSANYGYTF.

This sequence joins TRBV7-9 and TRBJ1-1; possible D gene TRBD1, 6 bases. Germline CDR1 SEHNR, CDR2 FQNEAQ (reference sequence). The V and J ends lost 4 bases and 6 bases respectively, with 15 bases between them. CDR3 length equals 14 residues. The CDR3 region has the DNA TGTGCCAGCAGCTCCCGGGACACGGGACCTGAAGCTTTCTTT. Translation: CASSSRDTGPEAFF.

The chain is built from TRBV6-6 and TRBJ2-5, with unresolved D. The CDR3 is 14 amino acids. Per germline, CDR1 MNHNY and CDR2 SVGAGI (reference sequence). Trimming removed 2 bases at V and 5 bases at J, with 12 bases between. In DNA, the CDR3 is TGTGCCAGCAGTTACGAACCGCGGAGTGAGACCCAGTACTTC. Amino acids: CASSYEPRSETQYF.

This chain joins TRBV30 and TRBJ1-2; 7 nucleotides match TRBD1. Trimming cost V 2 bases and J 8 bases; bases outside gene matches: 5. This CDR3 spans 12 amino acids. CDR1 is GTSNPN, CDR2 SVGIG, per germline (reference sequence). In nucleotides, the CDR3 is TGTGCCTGGAGTCCAGGGGGTTGGGGCTACACCTTC. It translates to CAWSPGGWGYTF.

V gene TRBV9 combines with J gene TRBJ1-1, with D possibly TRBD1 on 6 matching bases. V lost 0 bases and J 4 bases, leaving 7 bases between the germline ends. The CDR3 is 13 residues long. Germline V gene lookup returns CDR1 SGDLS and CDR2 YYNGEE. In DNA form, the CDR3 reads TGTGCCAGCAGCGTAGGGACAGCCACTGAAGCTTTCTTT. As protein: CASSVGTATEAFF.

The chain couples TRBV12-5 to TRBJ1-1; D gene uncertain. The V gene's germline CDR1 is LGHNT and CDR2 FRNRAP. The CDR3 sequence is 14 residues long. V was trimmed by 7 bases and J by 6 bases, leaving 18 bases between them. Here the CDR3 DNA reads TGTGCTAGTGCCCTCCCCATGAAGTCAGCTGAAGCTTTCTTT. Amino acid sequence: CASALPMKSAEAFF.

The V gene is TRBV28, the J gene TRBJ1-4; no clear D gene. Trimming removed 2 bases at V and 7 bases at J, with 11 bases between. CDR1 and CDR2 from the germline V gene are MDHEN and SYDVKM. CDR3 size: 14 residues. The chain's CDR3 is CASSLIRTGEKLFF. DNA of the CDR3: TGTGCCAGCAGTTTAATACGAACGGGTGAAAAACTGTTTTTT.

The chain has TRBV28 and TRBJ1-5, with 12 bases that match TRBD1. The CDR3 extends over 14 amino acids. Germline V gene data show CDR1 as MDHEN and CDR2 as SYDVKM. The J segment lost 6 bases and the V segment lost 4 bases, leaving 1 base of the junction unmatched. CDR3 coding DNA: TGTGCCAGCAGTTCGGGACAGGGGGCTCAGCCCCAGCATTTT. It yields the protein CASSSGQGAQPQHF.

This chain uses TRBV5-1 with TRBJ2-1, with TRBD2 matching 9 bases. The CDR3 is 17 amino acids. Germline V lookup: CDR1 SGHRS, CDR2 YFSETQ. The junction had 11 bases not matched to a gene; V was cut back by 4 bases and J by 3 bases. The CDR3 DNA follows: TGCGCCAGCAGCCTAGGGGAAGCGGGAGGAATCTACAATGAGCAGTTCTTC. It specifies CASSLGEAGGIYNEQFF.

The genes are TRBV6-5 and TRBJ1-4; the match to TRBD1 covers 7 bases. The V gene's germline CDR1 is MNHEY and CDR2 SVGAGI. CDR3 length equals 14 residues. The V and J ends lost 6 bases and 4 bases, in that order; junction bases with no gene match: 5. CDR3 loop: CASSRTGFNEKLFF. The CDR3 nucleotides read TGTGCCAGCAGCAGGACAGGATTTAATGAAAAACTGTTTTTT.